Given below is one TCR beta chain in context. The data belong to a study of technical replicates of blood from a handful of donors. This CDR3 comprises 13 residues. Germline CDR1 reads SGHTA; CDR2 reads FQGNSA. V dropped 5 bases and J dropped 8; count of bases not matched to a gene: 8. Libraries were prepared by immunoSEQ multiplex PCR; TCRdb keeps only in-frame clonotypes and omits some of them. The sample comprises tens of thousands of clones, around nine tenths of which are singletons, and roughly 5% rests with the top ten. J is TRBJ1-2 and V is TRBV7-2, with 7 bases identical to TRBD1. Sequenced sample: PBMCs. This TCR was recovered from a human donor in good health. Some clones in this sample may be carry-over from other donors' samples. Here the CDR3 DNA reads TGTGCCAGCAGCGCCACAGGGGTCAAGGGCTACACCTTC. Translation: CASSATGVKGYTF.